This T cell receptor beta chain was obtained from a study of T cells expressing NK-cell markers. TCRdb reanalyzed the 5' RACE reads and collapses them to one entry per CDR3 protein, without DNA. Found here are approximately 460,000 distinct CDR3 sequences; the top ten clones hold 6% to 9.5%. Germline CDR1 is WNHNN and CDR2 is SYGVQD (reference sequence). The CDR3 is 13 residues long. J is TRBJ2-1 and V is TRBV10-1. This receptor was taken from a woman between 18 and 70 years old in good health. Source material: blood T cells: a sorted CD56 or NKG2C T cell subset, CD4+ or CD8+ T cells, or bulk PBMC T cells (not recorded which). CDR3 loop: CASSEQSYNEQFF.